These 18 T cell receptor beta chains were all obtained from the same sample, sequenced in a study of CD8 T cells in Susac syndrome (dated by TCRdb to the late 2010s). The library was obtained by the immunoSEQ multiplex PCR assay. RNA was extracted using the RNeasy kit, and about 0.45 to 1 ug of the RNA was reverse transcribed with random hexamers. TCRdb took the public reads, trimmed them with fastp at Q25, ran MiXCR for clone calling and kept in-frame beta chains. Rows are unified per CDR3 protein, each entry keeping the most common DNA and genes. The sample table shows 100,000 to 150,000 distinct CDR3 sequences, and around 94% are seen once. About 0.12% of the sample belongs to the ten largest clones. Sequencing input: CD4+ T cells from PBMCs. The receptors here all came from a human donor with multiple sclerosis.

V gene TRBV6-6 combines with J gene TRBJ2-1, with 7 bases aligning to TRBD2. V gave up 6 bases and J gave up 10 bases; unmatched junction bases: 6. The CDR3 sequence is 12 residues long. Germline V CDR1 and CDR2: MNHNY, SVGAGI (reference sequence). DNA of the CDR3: TGTGCCAGCAGGCCGGGGACTACCGAGCAGTTCTTC. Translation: CASRPGTTEQFF.

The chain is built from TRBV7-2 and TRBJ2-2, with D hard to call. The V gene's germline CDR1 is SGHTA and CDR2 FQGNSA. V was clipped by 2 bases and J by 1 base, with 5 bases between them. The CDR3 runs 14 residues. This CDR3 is CASSLNRNTGELFF. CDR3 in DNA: TGTGCCAGCAGCTTAAATCGGAACACCGGGGAGCTGTTTTTT.

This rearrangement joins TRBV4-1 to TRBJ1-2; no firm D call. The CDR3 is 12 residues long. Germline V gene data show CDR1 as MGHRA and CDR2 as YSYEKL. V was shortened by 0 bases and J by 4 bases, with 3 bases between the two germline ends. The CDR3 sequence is CASSQEAYGYTF. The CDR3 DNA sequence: TGCGCCAGCAGCCAAGAAGCCTATGGCTACACCTTC.

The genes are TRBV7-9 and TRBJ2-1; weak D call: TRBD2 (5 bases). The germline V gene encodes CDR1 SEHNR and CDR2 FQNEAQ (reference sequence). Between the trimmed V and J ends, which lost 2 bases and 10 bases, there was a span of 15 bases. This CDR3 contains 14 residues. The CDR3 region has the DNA TGTGCCAGCAGCTTATCGGCCTCCAGCGGAGAGCAGTTCTTC. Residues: CASSLSASSGEQFF.

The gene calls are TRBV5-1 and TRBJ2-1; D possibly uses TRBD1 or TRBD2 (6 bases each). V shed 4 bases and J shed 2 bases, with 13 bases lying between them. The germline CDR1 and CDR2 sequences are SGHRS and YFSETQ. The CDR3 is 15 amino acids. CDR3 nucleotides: TGCGCCAGCAGCACAGGGACTTCAACCTACAATGAGCAGTTCTTC. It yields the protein CASSTGTSTYNEQFF.

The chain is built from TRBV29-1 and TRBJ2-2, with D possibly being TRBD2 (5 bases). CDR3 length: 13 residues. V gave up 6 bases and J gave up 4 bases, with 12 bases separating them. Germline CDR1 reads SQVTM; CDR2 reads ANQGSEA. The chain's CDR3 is CSVRGSATGELFF. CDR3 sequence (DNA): TGCAGCGTCCGGGGTTCTGCCACCGGGGAGCTGTTTTTT.

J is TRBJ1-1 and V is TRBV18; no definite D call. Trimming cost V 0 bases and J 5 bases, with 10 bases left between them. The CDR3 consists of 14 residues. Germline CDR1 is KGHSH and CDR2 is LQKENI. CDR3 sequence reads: CASSPPETWTEAFF. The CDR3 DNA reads TGTGCCAGCTCACCACCGGAAACGTGGACTGAAGCTTTCTTT.

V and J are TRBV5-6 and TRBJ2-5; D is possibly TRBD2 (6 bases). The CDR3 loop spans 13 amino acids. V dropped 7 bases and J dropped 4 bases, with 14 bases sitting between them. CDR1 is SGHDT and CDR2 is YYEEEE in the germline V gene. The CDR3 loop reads CASGRRVGETQYF. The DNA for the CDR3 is TGTGCCAGCGGGCGGAGGGTAGGAGAGACCCAGTACTTC.

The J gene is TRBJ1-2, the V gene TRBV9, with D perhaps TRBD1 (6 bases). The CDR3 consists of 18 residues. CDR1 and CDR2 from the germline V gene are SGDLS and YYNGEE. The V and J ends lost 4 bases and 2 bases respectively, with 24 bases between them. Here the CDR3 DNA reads TGTGCCAGCAGCCCCCGAACCTTACAGGGAAGGCAGAACTATGGCTACACCTTC. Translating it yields CASSPRTLQGRQNYGYTF.

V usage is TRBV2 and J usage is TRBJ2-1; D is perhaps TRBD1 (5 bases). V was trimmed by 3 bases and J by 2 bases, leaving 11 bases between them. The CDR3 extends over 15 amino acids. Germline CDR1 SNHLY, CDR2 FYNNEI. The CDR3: CASSEIGQPYNEQFF. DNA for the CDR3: TGTGCCAGCAGTGAGATAGGACAACCCTACAATGAGCAGTTCTTC.

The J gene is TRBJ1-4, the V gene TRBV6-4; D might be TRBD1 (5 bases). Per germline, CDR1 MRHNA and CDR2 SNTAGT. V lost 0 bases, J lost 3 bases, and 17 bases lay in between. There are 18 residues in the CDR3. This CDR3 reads CASSDSFRSTAPNEKLFF. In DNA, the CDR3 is TGTGCCAGCAGTGACTCGTTTCGCTCGACAGCCCCTAATGAAAAACTGTTTTTT.

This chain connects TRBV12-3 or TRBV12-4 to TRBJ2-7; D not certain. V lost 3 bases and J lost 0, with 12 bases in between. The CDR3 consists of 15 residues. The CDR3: CASSFWSKSSYEQYF. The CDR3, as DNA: TGTGCCAGCAGTTTCTGGTCAAAAAGCTCCTACGAGCAGTACTTC.

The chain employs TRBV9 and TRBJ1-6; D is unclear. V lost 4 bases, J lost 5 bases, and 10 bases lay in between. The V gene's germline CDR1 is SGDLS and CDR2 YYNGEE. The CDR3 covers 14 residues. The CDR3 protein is CASSLGPDNSPLHF. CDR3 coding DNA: TGTGCCAGCAGCCTCGGGCCGGATAATTCACCCCTCCACTTT.

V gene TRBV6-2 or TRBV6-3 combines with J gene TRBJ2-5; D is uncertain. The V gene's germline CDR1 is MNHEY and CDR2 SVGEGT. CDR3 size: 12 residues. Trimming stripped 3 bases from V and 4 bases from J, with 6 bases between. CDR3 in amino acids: CASSYRRETQYF. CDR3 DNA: TGTGCCAGCAGTTATAGGAGAGAGACCCAGTACTTC.

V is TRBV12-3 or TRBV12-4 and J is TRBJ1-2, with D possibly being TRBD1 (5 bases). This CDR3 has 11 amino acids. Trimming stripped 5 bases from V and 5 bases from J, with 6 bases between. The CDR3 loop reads CASSGGYGYTF. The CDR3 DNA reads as TGTGCCAGCAGTGGGGGGTATGGCTACACCTTC.

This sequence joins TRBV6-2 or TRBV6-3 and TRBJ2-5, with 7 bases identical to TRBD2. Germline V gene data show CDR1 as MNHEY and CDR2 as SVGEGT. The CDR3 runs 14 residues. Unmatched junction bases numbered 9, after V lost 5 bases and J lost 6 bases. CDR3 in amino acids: CASSGEGSGKTQYF. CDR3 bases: TGTGCCAGCAGTGGGGAGGGCAGCGGAAAGACCCAGTACTTC.

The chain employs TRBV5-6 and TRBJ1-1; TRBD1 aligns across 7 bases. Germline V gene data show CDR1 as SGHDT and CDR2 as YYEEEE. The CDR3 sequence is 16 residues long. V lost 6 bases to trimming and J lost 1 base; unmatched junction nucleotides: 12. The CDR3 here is CASIEMTGRGNTEAFF. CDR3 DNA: TGTGCCAGCATCGAGATGACAGGGAGGGGGAACACTGAAGCTTTCTTT. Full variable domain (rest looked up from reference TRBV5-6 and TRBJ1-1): DAGVTQSPTHLIKTRGQQVTLRCSPKSGHDTVSWYQQALGQGPQFIFQYYEEEERQRGNFPDRFSGHQFPNYSSELNVNALLLGDSALYLCASIEMTGRGNTEAFFGQGTRLTVV.

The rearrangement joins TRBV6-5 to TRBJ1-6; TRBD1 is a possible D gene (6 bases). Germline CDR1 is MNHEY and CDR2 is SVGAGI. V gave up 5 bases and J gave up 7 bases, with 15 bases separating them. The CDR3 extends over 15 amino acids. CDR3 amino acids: CASSISGAQNSPLHF. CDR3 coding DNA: TGTGCCAGCAGTATCTCGGGGGCGCAGAATTCACCCCTCCACTTT.